These 28 T cell receptor beta chains originate from one sample sequenced in a study of beta chain features in type 1 diabetes. TCRB transcripts that were expressed got sequenced, as all of the isolated RNA had been reverse transcribed. Generated by immunoSEQ multiplex PCR, the TCRdb table keeps only in-frame clones and is missing some. The table includes hundreds of thousands of clones, roughly a sixth detected once. Sequencing was carried out using naive CD4+ T cells from blood. These receptors all stem from a man aged 18 to 35 in good health.

In this sample, this clone turned up a few times. The chain employs TRBV9 and TRBJ1-1, with a tentative D call TRBD1 (6 bases). Germline values: CDR1 SGDLS, CDR2 YYNGEE. Trimming pared 4 bases from V and 7 bases from J, leaving 14 bases between. This CDR3 has 13 residues. In DNA, the CDR3 is TGTGCCAGCAGCCCGCGGGACATTGGTGAAGCTTTCTTT. Encoded protein: CASSPRDIGEAFF.

This clone was counted between two and nine times. This chain links TRBV9 with TRBJ2-1; weak D call: TRBD1 (6 bases). The germline V and J ends were trimmed by 0 bases and 9 bases, with 16 bases remaining between them. The CDR3 loop spans 15 amino acids. The V gene's germline CDR1 is SGDLS and CDR2 YYNGEE. The CDR3 bases are TGTGCCAGCAGCGTAGGCGGACAGACCAGGGGTGAGCAGTTCTTC. This gives the protein CASSVGGQTRGEQFF.

The gene calls are TRBV5-1 and TRBJ2-1; 10 bases are a match to TRBD2. CDR3 length: 17 amino acids. The germline V gene has CDR1 SGHRS and CDR2 YFSETQ. V dropped 0 bases and J dropped 5; count of bases not matched to a gene: 8. The CDR3, as DNA: TGCGCCAGCAGCTTGGTGCCTAGCGGGAGTGGGGACAATGAGCAGTTCTTC. Protein product: CASSLVPSGSGDNEQFF. Full variable domain (remainder filled in from reference TRBV5-1 and TRBJ2-1): KAGVTQTPRYLIKTRGQQVTLSCSPISGHRSVSWYQQTPGQGLQFLFEYFSETQRNKGNFPGRFSGRQFSNSRSEMNVSTLELGDSALYLCASSLVPSGSGDNEQFFGPGTRLTVL.

V usage is TRBV7-3 and J usage is TRBJ1-2, with D perhaps TRBD1 (5 bases). V was cut by 1 base and J by 8 bases, with 14 bases left in between. The CDR3 covers 14 residues. Looked up from germline, CDR1 is SGHTA and CDR2 is FQGTGA. The CDR3 DNA is TGTGCCAGCAGCTTAAGTGGGACCGCGGACGGCTACACCTTC. Its translation is CASSLSGTADGYTF.

This clone was observed a few times. The same CDR3 also results from other DNA sequences found in this sample. J is TRBJ2-7 and V is TRBV6-6, with D unclear. V was trimmed by 5 bases and J by 3 bases, leaving 5 bases between them. The V gene's germline CDR1 is MNHNY and CDR2 SVGAGI (reference sequence). The CDR3 is 11 amino acids. CDR3 bases: TGTGCCAGCAGTCCTTACTACGAGCAGTACTTC. It is translated as CASSPYYEQYF.

This clone has just a few counts. The chain has TRBV30 and TRBJ1-3, with TRBD1 matching 11 bases. The CDR3 sequence is 19 residues long. Germline V gene sequence: CDR1 GTSNPN, CDR2 SVGIG (reference sequence). J lost 0 bases, V lost 2 bases, and 12 bases had no gene match. The CDR3 DNA sequence: TGTGCCTGGAGTACTAGCGGGACAGGGGGTTTATTCTCTGGAAACACCATATATTTT. Encoded protein: CAWSTSGTGGLFSGNTIYF.

Details on this clone: Distinct nucleotide sequences in the sample also encode this CDR3. The V gene is TRBV15, the J gene TRBJ2-7; D unresolved. Trimming removed 0 bases at V and 1 base at J, with 4 bases between. CDR1 and CDR2 (germline): LNHNV, YYDKDF (reference sequence). The length of the CDR3 is 13 residues. The CDR3 coding sequence is TGTGCCACCAGCAGAGACAGGTCCTACGAGCAGTACTTC. As protein: CATSRDRSYEQYF. The full variable domain, rest sourced from reference TRBV15 and TRBJ2-7, is DAMVIQNPRYQVTQFGKPVTLSCSQTLNHNVMYWYQQKSSQAPKLLFHYYDKDFNNEADTPDNFQSRRPNTSFCFLDIRSPGLGDTAMYLCATSRDRSYEQYFGPGTRLTVT.

The chain uses TRBV29-1 and TRBJ1-2; 12 bases align to TRBD1. Unmatched junction bases numbered 5, after V lost 5 bases and J lost 10 bases. The length of the CDR3 is 12 residues. Germline values: CDR1 SQVTM, CDR2 ANQGSEA. The CDR3 spells CSVSGTGGLYTF. As DNA, the CDR3 is TGCAGCGTTTCCGGGACAGGGGGCCTCTACACCTTC.

The CDR3 spells CASSTAQVVSGGYTF. Here the CDR3 DNA reads TGCGCCAGCAGCACGGCCCAGGTGGTCTCCGGCGGCTACACCTTC. This rearrangement joins TRBV5-1 to TRBJ1-2; the D is unclear. The germline CDR1 and CDR2 sequences are SGHRS and YFSETQ. The CDR3 contains 15 residues. Trimming shortened V by 4 bases and J by 8 bases, and 21 bases separated the two germline ends.

The gene calls are TRBV29-1 and TRBJ2-2, with 9 bases identical to TRBD1. Germline loops: CDR1 SQVTM, CDR2 ANQGSEA. Trimming cost V 4 bases and J 4 bases; bases outside gene matches: 4. CDR3 size: 14 residues. The CDR3 here is CSVATGGPTGELFF. In DNA form, the CDR3 reads TGCAGCGTTGCGACAGGGGGGCCCACCGGGGAGCTGTTTTTT.

The chain employs TRBV5-1 and TRBJ1-1; 10 nucleotides align to TRBD1. This CDR3 is 15 amino acids long. V lost 0 bases and J lost 5; bases outside the gene matches: 4. In germline, CDR1 is SGHRS, CDR2 YFSETQ. The CDR3 DNA follows: TGCGCCAGCAGCTTGGAAAGGACAGGGGGAACTGAAGCTTTCTTT. Translated, it gives CASSLERTGGTEAFF. Complete variable domain (other parts from reference TRBV5-1 and TRBJ1-1): KAGVTQTPRYLIKTRGQQVTLSCSPISGHRSVSWYQQTPGQGLQFLFEYFSETQRNKGNFPGRFSGRQFSNSRSEMNVSTLELGDSALYLCASSLERTGGTEAFFGQGTRLTVV.

V and J are TRBV20-1 and TRBJ2-1; D call uncertain. Germline-derived CDR1 and CDR2 are DFQATT and SNEGSKA (reference sequence). This CDR3 region has 11 residues. Trimming took 6 bases from V and 12 from J, leaving 15 bases between them. This CDR3 reads CSAGPQSLQFF. The CDR3 DNA is TGCAGTGCGGGTCCCCAGAGCCTGCAGTTCTTC.

This clone was detected only a few times. This chain links TRBV19 with TRBJ2-4; 8 nucleotides line up with TRBD1. CDR1 LNHDA and CDR2 SQIVND come from the germline V gene (reference sequence). This CDR3 is 16 amino acids long. The V gene end was trimmed by 5 bases and the J gene end by 4 bases; junction bases not matched to a gene: 10. Here the CDR3 DNA reads TGTGCCAGTAGTTCGCCGGGACAGGTGATAAAAAACATTCAGTACTTC. Translation: CASSSPGQVIKNIQYF.

The J gene is TRBJ1-5, the V gene TRBV9; D perhaps matches TRBD1 (6 bases). The CDR3 extends over 14 amino acids. V shed 4 bases and J shed 7 bases, with 15 bases lying between them. Germline CDR1 is SGDLS and CDR2 is YYNGEE. CDR3 amino acids: CASSPYGTSQPQHF. In DNA, the CDR3 is TGTGCCAGCAGCCCTTATGGGACATCACAGCCCCAGCATTTT.

Only a few counts were recorded for this clone. The chain couples TRBV6-6 to TRBJ1-1; a possible D gene is TRBD1 (6 bases). CDR1 and CDR2 (germline): MNHNY, SVGAGI (reference sequence). V dropped 8 bases and J dropped 3 bases, with 13 bases sitting between them. The CDR3 is made up of 13 amino acids. The CDR3, as DNA: TGTGCCAGCCGGGGGGCGCGAGACACTGAAGCTTTCTTT. It is translated as CASRGARDTEAFF.

The DNA of the CDR3 is TGTGCCAGCAGCCAGCCGCCCCCTCCGGACACTGAAGCTTTCTTT. Amino acid sequence: CASSQPPPPDTEAFF. This chain joins TRBV14 and TRBJ1-1; D is undetermined. Germline V gene lookup returns CDR1 SGHDN and CDR2 FVKESK. This CDR3 has 15 amino acids. V was cut by 3 bases and J by 3 bases, with 14 bases left in between.

This clone was found a few times. V gene TRBV7-7 combines with J gene TRBJ2-2; D is possibly TRBD2 (7 bases). The CDR3 totals 16 residues. V shed 5 bases and J shed 0 bases, with 13 bases lying between them. The germline V gene encodes CDR1 SSHAT and CDR2 FNYEAQ (reference sequence). In DNA form, the CDR3 reads TGTGCCAGCAGCCTAGGGGGAGGGACGAACACCGGGGAGCTGTTTTTT. Protein sequence: CASSLGGGTNTGELFF.

The V call is TRBV6-5, the J call TRBJ1-2; 10 bases line up with TRBD1. With V trimmed by 6 bases and J by 8 bases, 6 bases remained unmatched. The CDR3 totals 13 residues. Germline values: CDR1 MNHEY, CDR2 SVGAGI. DNA of the CDR3: TGTGCCAGCAGATCCGGGACAGGGGACGGCTACACCTTC. Translation: CASRSGTGDGYTF.

This rearrangement joins TRBV19 to TRBJ2-2; D not resolved. CDR1 is LNHDA, CDR2 SQIVND, per germline (reference sequence). The CDR3 is 14 residues long. V was clipped by 3 bases and J by 4 bases, with 9 bases between them. CDR3 coding DNA: TGTGCCAGTAGTATGGGAATATCCACCGGGGAGCTGTTTTTT. It encodes CASSMGISTGELFF.

The J gene is TRBJ1-1, the V gene TRBV7-3; D gene ambiguous. Between the trimmed V and J ends, which lost 3 bases and 0 bases, there was a span of 8 bases. Germline lookup yields CDR1 SGHTA and CDR2 FQGTGA. The CDR3 loop spans 14 amino acids. CDR3 DNA: TGTGCCAGCAGCTTCGGGCCTCTGAACACTGAAGCTTTCTTT. It encodes CASSFGPLNTEAFF.

This clone came up many times. The chain couples TRBV14 to TRBJ1-6, with TRBD1 as a possible D gene (5 bases). Looked up from germline, CDR1 is SGHDN and CDR2 is FVKESK. Trimming pared 1 base from V and 10 bases from J, leaving 11 bases between. The CDR3 covers 14 residues. Here the CDR3 reads CASSQARGGSPLHF. DNA of the CDR3: TGTGCCAGCAGCCAAGCGAGGGGAGGGTCACCCCTCCACTTT.

This clone turned up a few times. The CDR3 DNA sequence: TGTGCCAGCAGCTTAGCGGGGCAGCTCTACAGGGAGCAGTACTTC. Residues: CASSLAGQLYREQYF. The chain joins TRBV11-1 to TRBJ2-7, with D tentatively TRBD1 (5 bases). The germline CDR1 and CDR2 sequences are SGHAT and FQDESV (reference sequence). This CDR3 has 15 amino acids. Between the trimmed V and J ends, which lost 0 bases and 7 bases, there was a span of 16 bases.

The chain combines TRBV25-1 with TRBJ2-7; the D gene could be TRBD1 or TRBD2 (5 bases each). The CDR3 sequence is 14 residues long. Germline CDR1 and CDR2: MGHDK and SYGVNS. Trimming cost V 6 bases and J 0 bases, with 12 bases left between them. Here the CDR3 reads CASRSGRTSYEQYF. CDR3 sequence (DNA): TGTGCCAGCAGGTCGGGACGGACCTCCTACGAGCAGTACTTC.

In this sample, this clone turned up a few times. The V call is TRBV6-5, the J call TRBJ1-5; TRBD1 aligns across 9 bases. The V gene's germline CDR1 is MNHEY and CDR2 SVGAGI. The trim removed 7 bases at V and 7 bases at J, leaving 5 bases unmatched. This CDR3 contains 13 residues. CDR3 amino acids: CASKPTGGQPQHF. The CDR3 DNA reads as TGTGCCAGCAAACCGACAGGGGGACAGCCCCAGCATTTT.

This clone was observed a handful of times. The chain has TRBV9 and TRBJ2-3; no clear D. The V end lost 2 bases, the J end lost 6 bases, and 7 bases lay between the germline ends. Germline assignment: CDR1 SGDLS and CDR2 YYNGEE. The CDR3 sequence is 12 residues long. Here the CDR3 reads CASSVNRDTQYF. CDR3 in DNA: TGTGCCAGCAGCGTCAATCGGGATACGCAGTATTTT.

The rearrangement uses TRBV5-4 and TRBJ2-1; TRBD2 is a possible D gene (6 bases). CDR1 is SGHNT, CDR2 YYREEE, per germline (reference sequence). The CDR3 spans 15 residues. Trimming took off 5 bases at V and 4 bases at J, with 16 bases between the two ends. The CDR3 spells CASSYGGTLYNEQFF. The CDR3 nucleotides are TGTGCCAGCAGTTATGGAGGGACCCTTTACAATGAGCAGTTCTTC.

The chain links TRBV7-9 to TRBJ2-7, with D uncertain. The germline V gene has CDR1 SEHNR and CDR2 FQNEAQ (reference sequence). CDR3 length equals 13 residues. V lost 1 base and J 6 bases, leaving 10 bases between the germline ends. The CDR3 nucleotides are TGTGCCAGCAGCTTAGAGGGTAGGAGCGAGCAGTACTTC. This translates into CASSLEGRSEQYF.

This clone was observed a few times. The chain is built from TRBV12-5 and TRBJ1-2; the D is unclear. This CDR3 comprises 13 residues. Per germline, CDR1 LGHNT and CDR2 FRNRAP. Trimming took 6 bases from V and 0 from J, leaving 8 bases between them. The DNA of the CDR3 is TGTGCTAGTGGCCAGCCGGCTAACTATGGCTACACCTTC. It is translated as CASGQPANYGYTF.